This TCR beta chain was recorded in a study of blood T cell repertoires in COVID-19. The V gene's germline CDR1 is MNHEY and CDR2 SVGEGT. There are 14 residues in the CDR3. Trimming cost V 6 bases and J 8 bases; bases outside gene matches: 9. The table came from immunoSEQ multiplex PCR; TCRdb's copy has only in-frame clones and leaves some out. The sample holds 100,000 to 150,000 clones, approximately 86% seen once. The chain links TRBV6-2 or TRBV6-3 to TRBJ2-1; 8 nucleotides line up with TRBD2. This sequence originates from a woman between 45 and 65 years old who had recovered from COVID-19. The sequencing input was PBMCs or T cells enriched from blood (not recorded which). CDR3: CASSLSRGVDEQFF. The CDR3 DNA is TGTGCCAGCAGCCTCTCGCGGGGGGTGGATGAGCAGTTCTTC.